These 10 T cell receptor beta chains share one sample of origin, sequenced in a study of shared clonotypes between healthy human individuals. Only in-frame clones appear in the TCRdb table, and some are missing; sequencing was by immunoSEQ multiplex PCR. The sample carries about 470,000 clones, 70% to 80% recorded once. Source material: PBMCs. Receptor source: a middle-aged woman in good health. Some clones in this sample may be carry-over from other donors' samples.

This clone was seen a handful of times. Here the CDR3 reads CASSLGEDGYTF. CDR3 coding DNA: TGTGCCAGCTCACTAGGAGAGGATGGCTACACCTTC. The rearrangement uses TRBV18 and TRBJ1-2; no definite D call. Trimming left V 4 bases short and J 6 bases short, with 9 bases between. Germline V gene lookup returns CDR1 KGHSH and CDR2 LQKENI. The CDR3 is made up of 12 amino acids.

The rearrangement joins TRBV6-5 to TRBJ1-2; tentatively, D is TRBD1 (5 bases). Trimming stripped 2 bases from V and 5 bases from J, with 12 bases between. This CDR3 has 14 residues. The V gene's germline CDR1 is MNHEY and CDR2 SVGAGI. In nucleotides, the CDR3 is TGTGCCAGCAGTTACCAAAGTGGGGGATATGGCTACACCTTC. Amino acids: CASSYQSGGYGYTF.

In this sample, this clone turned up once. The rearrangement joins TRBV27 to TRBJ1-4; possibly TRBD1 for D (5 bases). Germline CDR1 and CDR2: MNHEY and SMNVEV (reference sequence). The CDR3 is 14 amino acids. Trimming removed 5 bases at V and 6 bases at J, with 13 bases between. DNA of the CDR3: TGTGCCAGCAGTGCCCGCCCGACAGATGAAAAACTGTTTTTT. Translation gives CASSARPTDEKLFF. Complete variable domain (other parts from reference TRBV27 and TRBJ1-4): EAQVTQNPRYLITVTGKKLTVTCSQNMNHEYMSWYRQDPGLGLRQIYYSMNVEVTDKGDVPEGYKVSRKEKRNFPLILESPSPNQTSLYFCASSARPTDEKLFFGSGTQLSVL.

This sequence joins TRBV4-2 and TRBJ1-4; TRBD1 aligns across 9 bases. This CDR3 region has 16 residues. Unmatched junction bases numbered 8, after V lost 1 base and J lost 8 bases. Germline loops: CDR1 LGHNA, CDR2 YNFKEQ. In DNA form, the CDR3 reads TGTGCCAGCAGCCAAGTTGTGGACAGGGGAGGAGAAAAACTGTTTTTT. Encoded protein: CASSQVVDRGGEKLFF.

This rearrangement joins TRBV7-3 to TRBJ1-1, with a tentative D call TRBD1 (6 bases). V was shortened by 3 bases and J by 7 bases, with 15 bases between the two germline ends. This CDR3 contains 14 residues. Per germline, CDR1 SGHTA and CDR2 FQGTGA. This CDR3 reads CASSFTGRMGEAFF. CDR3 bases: TGTGCCAGCAGCTTCACAGGGAGGATGGGTGAAGCTTTCTTT. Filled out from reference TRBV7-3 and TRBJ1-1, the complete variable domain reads GAGVSQTPSNKVTEKGKYVELRCDPISGHTALYWYRQSLGQGPEFLIYFQGTGAADDSGLPNDRFFAVRPEGSVSTLKIQRTERGDSAVYLCASSFTGRMGEAFFGQGTRLTVV.

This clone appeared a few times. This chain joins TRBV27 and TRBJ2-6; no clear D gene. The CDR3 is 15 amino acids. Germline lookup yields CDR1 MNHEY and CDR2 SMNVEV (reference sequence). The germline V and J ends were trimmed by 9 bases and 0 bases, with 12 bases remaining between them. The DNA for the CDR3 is TGTGCCAGTAGATCGGGTAGCTCTGGGGCCAACGTCCTGACTTTC. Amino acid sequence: CASRSGSSGANVLTF.

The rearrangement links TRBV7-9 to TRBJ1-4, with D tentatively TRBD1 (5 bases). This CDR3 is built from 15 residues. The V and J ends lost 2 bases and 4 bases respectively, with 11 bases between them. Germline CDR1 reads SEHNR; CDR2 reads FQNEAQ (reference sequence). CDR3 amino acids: CASSLRDGRNEKLFF. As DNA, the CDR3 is TGTGCCAGCAGCTTAAGGGACGGACGTAATGAAAAACTGTTTTTT. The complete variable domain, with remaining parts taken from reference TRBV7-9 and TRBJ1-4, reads DTGVSQNPRHKITKRGQNVTFRCDPISEHNRLYWYRQTLGQGPEFLTYFQNEAQLEKSRLLSDRFSAERPKGSFSTLEIQRTEQGDSAMYLCASSLRDGRNEKLFFGSGTQLSVL.

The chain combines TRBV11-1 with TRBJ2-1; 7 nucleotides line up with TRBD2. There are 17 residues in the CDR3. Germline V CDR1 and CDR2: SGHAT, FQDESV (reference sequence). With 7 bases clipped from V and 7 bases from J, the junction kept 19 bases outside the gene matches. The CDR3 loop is CASNLGSQGGRGNEQFF. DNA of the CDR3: TGTGCCAGCAACCTTGGGTCTCAGGGCGGGAGAGGAAATGAGCAGTTCTTC.

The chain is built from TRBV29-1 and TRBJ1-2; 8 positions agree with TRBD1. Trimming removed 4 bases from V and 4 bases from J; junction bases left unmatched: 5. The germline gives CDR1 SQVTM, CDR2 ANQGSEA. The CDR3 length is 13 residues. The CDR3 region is CSVAWTGPYGYTF. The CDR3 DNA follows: TGCAGCGTTGCCTGGACAGGGCCCTATGGCTACACCTTC.

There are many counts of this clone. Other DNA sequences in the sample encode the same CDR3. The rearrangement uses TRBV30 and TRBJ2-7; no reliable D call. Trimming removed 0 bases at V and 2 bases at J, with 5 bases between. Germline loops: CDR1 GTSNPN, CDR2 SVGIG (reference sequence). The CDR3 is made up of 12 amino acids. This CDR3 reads CAWSVGPYEQYF. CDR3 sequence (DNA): TGTGCCTGGAGTGTGGGTCCCTACGAGCAGTACTTC. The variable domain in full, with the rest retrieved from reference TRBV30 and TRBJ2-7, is SQTIHQWPATLVQPVGSPLSLECTVEGTSNPNLYWYRQAAGRGLQLLFYSVGIGQISSEVPQNLSASRPQDRQFILSSKKLLLSDSGFYLCAWSVGPYEQYFGPGTRLTVT.